The 20 T cell receptor beta chains in this list originate from one sample, sequenced in a study of blood T cell repertoires in COVID-19. TCRdb's table, derived via immunoSEQ multiplex PCR, lists solely in-frame clones and lacks some. The table lists hundreds of thousands of clones, around 89% of them singletons, with 0.95% to 1% in the top ten. Source material: peripheral blood. These receptors were obtained from a woman between 35 and 50 years old who had recovered from COVID-19.

The chain is built from TRBV4-1 and TRBJ1-4; the D gene is possibly TRBD1 (5 bases). Germline V lookup: CDR1 MGHRA, CDR2 YSYEKL. The CDR3 extends over 15 amino acids. The V end lost 4 bases, the J end lost 4 bases, and 13 bases lay between the germline ends. The CDR3 DNA reads TGCGCCAGCAGCCCCCTGGGGGGAAGTAATGAAAAACTGTTTTTT. Translation: CASSPLGGSNEKLFF.

The rearrangement uses TRBV7-8 and TRBJ1-2, with D possibly TRBD1 on 6 matching bases. V dropped 5 bases and J dropped 3 bases, with 16 bases sitting between them. Germline loops: CDR1 SGHVS, CDR2 FQNEAQ. The CDR3 has 15 amino acids. CDR3 DNA sequence: TGTGCCAGCAGCCCTAAACAGGGTTCCGACTATGGCTACACCTTC. Protein: CASSPKQGSDYGYTF.

The chain recombines TRBV6-5 with TRBJ1-4; 11 nucleotides line up with TRBD1. The CDR3 covers 14 residues. J lost 8 bases, V lost 6 bases, and 5 bases had no gene match. The germline V gene encodes CDR1 MNHEY and CDR2 SVGAGI. For the CDR3, the DNA is TGTGCCAGCAGCCGCGGACAGGGGGCGGAAAAACTGTTTTTT. Translation gives CASSRGQGAEKLFF.

The chain uses TRBV6-2 or TRBV6-3 and TRBJ1-1, with D perhaps matching TRBD1 (6 bases). CDR1 is MNHEY, CDR2 SVGEGT, per germline. The CDR3 has 17 amino acids. The V end lost 2 bases, the J end lost 3 bases, and 19 bases lay between the germline ends. CDR3 sequence: CASSYLPPGVSDTEAFF. The CDR3 DNA follows: TGTGCCAGCAGTTACCTGCCCCCAGGGGTGAGCGACACTGAAGCTTTCTTT.

The sample holds one count of this clone. This sequence joins TRBV6-2 or TRBV6-3 and TRBJ2-7, with D possibly TRBD1 on 5 matching bases. The CDR3 has 12 amino acids. V lost 2 bases and J 6 bases, leaving 8 bases between the germline ends. Germline assignment: CDR1 MNHEY and CDR2 SVGEGT. For the CDR3, the DNA is TGTGCCAGCAGTTACCCGGACACCGAGCAGTACGTC. Its translation is CASSYPDTEQYV.

The chain joins TRBV7-9 to TRBJ1-2; D is perhaps TRBD1 (5 bases). The CDR3 runs to 15 residues. The V and J ends lost 1 base and 5 bases respectively, with 14 bases between them. Per germline, CDR1 SEHNR and CDR2 FQNEAQ (reference sequence). The CDR3 sequence is CASSLGWGAGYGYTF. CDR3 bases: TGTGCCAGCAGCTTAGGATGGGGCGCTGGGTATGGCTACACCTTC. Full variable domain (outside the CDR3, taken from reference TRBV7-9 and TRBJ1-2): DTGVSQNPRHKITKRGQNVTFRCDPISEHNRLYWYRQTLGQGPEFLTYFQNEAQLEKSRLLSDRFSAERPKGSFSTLEIQRTEQGDSAMYLCASSLGWGAGYGYTFGSGTRLTVV.

The chain has TRBV12-3 or TRBV12-4 and TRBJ1-4; D perhaps matches TRBD1 (5 bases). The CDR3 runs 13 residues. Trimming stripped 8 bases from V and 7 bases from J, with 14 bases between. This CDR3 is CASHIGAGEKLFF. The CDR3, as DNA: TGTGCCAGCCACATTGGGGCAGGTGAAAAACTGTTTTTT.

Here the CDR3 reads CASSKELQETQYF. Written as DNA, the CDR3 is TGTGCCAGCAGCAAGGAACTACAAGAGACCCAGTACTTC. This rearrangement joins TRBV7-2 to TRBJ2-5; D remains ambiguous. This CDR3 is 13 amino acids long. CDR1 and CDR2 from the germline V gene are SGHTA and FQGNSA. Trimming stripped 5 bases from V and 2 bases from J, with 9 bases between. The variable domain in full, completed from reference TRBV7-2 and TRBJ2-5, reads GAGVSQSPSNKVTEKGKDVELRCDPISGHTALYWYRQSLGQGLEFLIYFQGNSAPDKSGLPSDRFSAERTGGSVSTLTIQRTQQEDSAVYLCASSKELQETQYFGPGTRLLVL.

The chain couples TRBV5-4 to TRBJ2-4, with TRBD1 matching 8 bases. V shed 0 bases, J shed 5 bases, and the junction held 1 base outside the gene matches. This CDR3 contains 14 residues. CDR1 SGHNT and CDR2 YYREEE come from the germline V gene (reference sequence). The CDR3 spells CASSLAGGENIQYF. The CDR3 DNA follows: TGTGCCAGCAGCTTGGCAGGGGGCGAAAACATTCAGTACTTC.

V gene TRBV30 combines with J gene TRBJ1-5; weak D call: TRBD1 (6 bases). Germline V gives CDR1 GTSNPN, CDR2 SVGIG (reference sequence). Trimming stripped 0 bases from V and 3 bases from J, with 9 bases between. The CDR3 runs to 14 residues. The CDR3 sequence: CAWSVGGHNQPQHF. For the CDR3, the DNA is TGTGCCTGGAGTGTAGGGGGTCACAATCAGCCCCAGCATTTT.

The DNA for the CDR3 is TGTGCCAGCAGCTTCGGTCCGGACAATGAGCAGTTCTTC. It yields the protein CASSFGPDNEQFF. The chain has TRBV7-2 and TRBJ2-1, with D hard to call. The CDR3 length is 13 residues. Trimming took off 3 bases at V and 5 bases at J, with 8 bases between the two ends. Germline-derived CDR1 and CDR2 are SGHTA and FQGNSA. The whole variable domain, filled in from reference TRBV7-2 and TRBJ2-1, reads GAGVSQSPSNKVTEKGKDVELRCDPISGHTALYWYRQSLGQGLEFLIYFQGNSAPDKSGLPSDRFSAERTGGSVSTLTIQRTQQEDSAVYLCASSFGPDNEQFFGPGTRLTVL.

V gene TRBV3-1 (or the pseudogene TRBV3-2) combines with J gene TRBJ2-1, with D maybe TRBD1 (6 bases). Trimming shortened V by 4 bases and J by 4 bases, and 14 bases separated the two germline ends. There are 15 residues in the CDR3. Germline loops: CDR1 LGHDT, CDR2 YNNKEL (reference sequence). This chain's CDR3 is CASSPRGWGYNEQFF. CDR3 sequence (DNA): TGTGCCAGCAGCCCAAGGGGGTGGGGGTACAATGAGCAGTTCTTC.

This chain links TRBV18 with TRBJ1-2, with 12 positions matching TRBD1. This CDR3 comprises 15 residues. J lost 4 bases, V lost 3 bases, and 3 bases had no gene match. Germline V gene data show CDR1 as KGHSH and CDR2 as LQKENI. The CDR3 sequence is CASSPGTGGRYGYTF. The CDR3 nucleotides read TGTGCCAGCTCACCCGGGACAGGGGGCCGCTATGGCTACACCTTC.

The V call is TRBV6-2 or TRBV6-3, the J call TRBJ2-1; perhaps TRBD2 as D (5 bases). The CDR3 loop spans 11 amino acids. Trimming stripped 5 bases from V and 9 bases from J, with 8 bases between. Per the germline V gene, CDR1 is MNHEY and CDR2 is SVGEGT. The CDR3 loop is CASSREGEQFF. CDR3 nucleotide sequence: TGTGCCAGCAGTAGAGAGGGTGAGCAGTTCTTC.

This chain links TRBV19 with TRBJ1-2; no reliable D call. This CDR3 has 14 residues. Deletions cut 6 bases from V and 8 bases from J, with 19 bases between. Germline V lookup: CDR1 LNHDA, CDR2 SQIVND (reference sequence). The CDR3, as DNA: TGTGCCAGTAGCCCCGAGGTAGTCGCCGGCGGCTACACCTTC. This gives the protein CASSPEVVAGGYTF.

V gene TRBV24-1 combines with J gene TRBJ1-2; D uncertain. V was pared by 5 bases and J by 1 base, with 10 bases between. The CDR3 runs 14 residues. Germline CDR1 is KGHDR and CDR2 is SFDVKD. CDR3 bases: TGTGCCACCAGTGGAGGCCCCAATAACTATGGCTACACCTTC. Residues: CATSGGPNNYGYTF.

This clone was counted between two and nine times. Distinct nucleotide sequences in the sample also encode this CDR3. The chain links TRBV15 to TRBJ1-1; TRBD1 aligns across 9 bases. With 2 bases clipped from V and 1 base from J, the junction kept 5 bases outside the gene matches. The CDR3 has 16 residues. The germline gives CDR1 LNHNV, CDR2 YYDKDF (reference sequence). The CDR3 region has the DNA TGTGCCACCAGCAGAACCCCGGGACAGGGGAACACTGAAGCTTTCTTT. The encoded protein is CATSRTPGQGNTEAFF.

This chain connects TRBV30 to TRBJ1-1; no firm D call. There are 15 residues in the CDR3. The ends were cut back, 4 bases at V and 4 bases at J, with 19 bases in the middle. Germline-derived CDR1 and CDR2 are GTSNPN and SVGIG (reference sequence). The chain's CDR3 is CAWTGKYEAGTEAFF. CDR3 nucleotide sequence: TGTGCCTGGACCGGGAAGTATGAGGCCGGCACTGAAGCTTTCTTT.

This chain joins TRBV4-3 and TRBJ2-2, with D perhaps TRBD2 (6 bases). The CDR3 contains 16 residues. The ends were cut back, 0 bases at V and 1 base at J, with 9 bases in the middle. Looked up from germline, CDR1 is LGHNA and CDR2 is YSLEER. The CDR3 sequence: CASSQEGGVNTGELFF. DNA of the CDR3: TGCGCCAGCAGCCAAGAGGGCGGGGTGAACACCGGGGAGCTGTTTTTT.

V is TRBV5-1 and J is TRBJ1-5; 8 bases match TRBD1. The V and J ends lost 4 bases and 6 bases, in that order; junction bases with no gene match: 6. From germline, CDR1 is SGHRS and CDR2 YFSETQ. The CDR3 has 14 residues. The CDR3 bases are TGCGCCAGCAGCCGTGACAGGGGAGGTCAGCCCCAGCATTTT. Translation: CASSRDRGGQPQHF.